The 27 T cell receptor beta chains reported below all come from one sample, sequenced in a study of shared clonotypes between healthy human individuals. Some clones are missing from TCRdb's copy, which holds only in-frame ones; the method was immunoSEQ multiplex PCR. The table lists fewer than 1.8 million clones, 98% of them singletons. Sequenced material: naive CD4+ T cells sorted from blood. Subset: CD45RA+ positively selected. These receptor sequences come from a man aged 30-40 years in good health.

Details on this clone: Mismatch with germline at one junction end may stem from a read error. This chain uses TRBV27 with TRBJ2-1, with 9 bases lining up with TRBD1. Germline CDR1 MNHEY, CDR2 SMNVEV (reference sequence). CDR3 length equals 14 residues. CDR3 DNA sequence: TGTGCCAGCAACCGGGACAGGGACTACGATGAGCAGTTCTTC. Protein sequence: CASNRDRDYDEQFF.

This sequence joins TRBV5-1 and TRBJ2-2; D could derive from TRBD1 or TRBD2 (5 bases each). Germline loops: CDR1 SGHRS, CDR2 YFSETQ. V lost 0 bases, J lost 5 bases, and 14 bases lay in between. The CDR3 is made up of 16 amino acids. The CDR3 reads CASSLDGTYVTGELFF. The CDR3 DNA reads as TGCGCCAGCAGCTTGGACGGGACGTATGTAACCGGGGAGCTGTTTTTT.

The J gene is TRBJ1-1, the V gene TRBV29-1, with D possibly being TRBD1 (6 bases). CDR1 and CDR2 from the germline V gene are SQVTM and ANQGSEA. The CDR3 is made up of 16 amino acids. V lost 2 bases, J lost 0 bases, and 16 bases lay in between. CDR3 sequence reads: CSVEKTGRILNTEAFF. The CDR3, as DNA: TGCAGCGTTGAAAAAACAGGGCGAATTCTGAACACTGAAGCTTTCTTT.

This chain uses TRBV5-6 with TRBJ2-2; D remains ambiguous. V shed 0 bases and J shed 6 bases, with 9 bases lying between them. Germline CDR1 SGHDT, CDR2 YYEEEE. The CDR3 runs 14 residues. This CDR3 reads CASSLVIGSGELFF. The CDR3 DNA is TGTGCCAGCAGCTTGGTTATTGGCTCCGGGGAGCTGTTTTTT. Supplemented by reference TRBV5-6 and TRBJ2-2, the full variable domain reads DAGVTQSPTHLIKTRGQQVTLRCSPKSGHDTVSWYQQALGQGPQFIFQYYEEEERQRGNFPDRFSGHQFPNYSSELNVNALLLGDSALYLCASSLVIGSGELFFGEGSRLTVL.

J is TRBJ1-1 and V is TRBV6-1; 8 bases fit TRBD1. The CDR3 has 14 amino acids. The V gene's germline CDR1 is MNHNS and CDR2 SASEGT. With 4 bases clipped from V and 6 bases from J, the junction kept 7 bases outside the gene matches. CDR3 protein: CASSGGQVRAEAFF. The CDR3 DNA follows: TGTGCCAGCAGTGGGGGACAGGTGAGGGCTGAAGCTTTCTTT.

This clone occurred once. For the CDR3, the DNA is TGTGCCAGCAGCTCCACCGCGGGACTAGGAGATTACGAGCAGTACTTC. It specifies CASSSTAGLGDYEQYF. This chain uses TRBV7-9 with TRBJ2-7; TRBD2 matches at 8 bases. The CDR3 has 16 residues. The germline V gene has CDR1 SEHNR and CDR2 FQNEAQ (reference sequence). V dropped 4 bases and J dropped 4; count of bases not matched to a gene: 12.

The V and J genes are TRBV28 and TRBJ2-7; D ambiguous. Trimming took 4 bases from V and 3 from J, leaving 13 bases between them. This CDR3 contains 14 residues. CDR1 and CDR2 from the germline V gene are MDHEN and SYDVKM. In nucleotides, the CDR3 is TGTGCCAGCAGTTCCCCCCCCGGATTCTACGAGCAGTACTTC. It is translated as CASSSPPGFYEQYF.

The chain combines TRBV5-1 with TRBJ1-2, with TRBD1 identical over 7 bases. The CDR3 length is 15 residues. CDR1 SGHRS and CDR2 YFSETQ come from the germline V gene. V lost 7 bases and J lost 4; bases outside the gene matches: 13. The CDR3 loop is CASSLRGTASYGYTF. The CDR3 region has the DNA TGCGCCAGCTCATTGAGGGGGACAGCTTCCTATGGCTACACCTTC.

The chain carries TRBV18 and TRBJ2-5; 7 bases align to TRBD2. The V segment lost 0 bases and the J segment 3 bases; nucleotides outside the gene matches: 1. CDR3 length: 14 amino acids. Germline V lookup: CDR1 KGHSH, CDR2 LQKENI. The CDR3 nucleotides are TGTGCCAGCTCACCACCGGGACTAAAAGAGACCCAGTACTTC. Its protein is CASSPPGLKETQYF. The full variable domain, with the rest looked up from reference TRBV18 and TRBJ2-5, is NAGVMQNPRHLVRRRGQEARLRCSPMKGHSHVYWYRQLPEEGLKFMVYLQKENIIDESGMPKERFSAEFPKEGPSILRIQQVVRGDSAAYFCASSPPGLKETQYFGPGTRLLVL.

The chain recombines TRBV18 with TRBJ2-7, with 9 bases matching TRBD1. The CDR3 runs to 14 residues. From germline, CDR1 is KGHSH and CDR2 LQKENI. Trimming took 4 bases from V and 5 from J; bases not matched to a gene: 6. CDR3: CASSLNTGGNEQYF. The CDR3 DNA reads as TGTGCCAGCTCACTCAATACAGGGGGCAACGAGCAGTACTTC.

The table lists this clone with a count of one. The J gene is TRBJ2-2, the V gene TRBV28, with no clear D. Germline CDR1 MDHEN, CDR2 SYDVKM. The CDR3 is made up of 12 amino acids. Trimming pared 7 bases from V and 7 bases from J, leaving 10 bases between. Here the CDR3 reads CASKGPHGELFF. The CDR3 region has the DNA TGTGCCAGCAAAGGGCCTCACGGGGAGCTGTTTTTT.

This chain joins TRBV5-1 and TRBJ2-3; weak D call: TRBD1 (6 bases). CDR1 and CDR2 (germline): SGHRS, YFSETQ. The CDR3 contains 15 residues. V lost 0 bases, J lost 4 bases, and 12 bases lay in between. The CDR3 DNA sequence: TGCGCCAGCAGCTTGGTGCAGGGGTCCGCAGATACGCAGTATTTT. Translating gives CASSLVQGSADTQYF.

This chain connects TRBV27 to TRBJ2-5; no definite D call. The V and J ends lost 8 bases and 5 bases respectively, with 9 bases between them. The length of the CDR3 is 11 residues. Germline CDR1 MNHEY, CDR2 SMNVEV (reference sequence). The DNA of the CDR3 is TGTGCCAGCGGTGCCAAGGAGACCCAGTACTTC. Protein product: CASGAKETQYF.

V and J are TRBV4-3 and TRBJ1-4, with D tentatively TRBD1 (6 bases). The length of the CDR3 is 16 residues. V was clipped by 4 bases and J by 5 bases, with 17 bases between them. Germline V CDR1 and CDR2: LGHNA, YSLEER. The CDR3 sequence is CASSRILTGSNEKLFF. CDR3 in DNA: TGCGCCAGCAGCCGAATTCTGACAGGCTCAAATGAAAAACTGTTTTTT.

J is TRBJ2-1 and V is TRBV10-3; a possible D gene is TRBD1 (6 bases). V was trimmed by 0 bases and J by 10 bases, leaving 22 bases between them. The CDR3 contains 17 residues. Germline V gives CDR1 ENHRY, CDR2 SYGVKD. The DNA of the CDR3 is TGTGCCATCAGTGAGTCTTTTCAGGGGATAGTTTCAGGCGAGCAGTTCTTC. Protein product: CAISESFQGIVSGEQFF.

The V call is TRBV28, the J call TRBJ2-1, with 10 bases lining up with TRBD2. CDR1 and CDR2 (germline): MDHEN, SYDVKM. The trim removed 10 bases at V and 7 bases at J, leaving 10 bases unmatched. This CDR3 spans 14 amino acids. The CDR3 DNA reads TGTGCCAAAACACATGGGACTAGCGAAAATGAGCAGTTCTTC. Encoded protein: CAKTHGTSENEQFF. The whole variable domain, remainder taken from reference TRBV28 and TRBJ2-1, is DVKVTQSSRYLVKRTGEKVFLECVQDMDHENMFWYRQDPGLGLRLIYFSYDVKMKEKGDIPEGYSVSREKKERFSLILESASTNQTSMYLCAKTHGTSENEQFFGPGTRLTVL.

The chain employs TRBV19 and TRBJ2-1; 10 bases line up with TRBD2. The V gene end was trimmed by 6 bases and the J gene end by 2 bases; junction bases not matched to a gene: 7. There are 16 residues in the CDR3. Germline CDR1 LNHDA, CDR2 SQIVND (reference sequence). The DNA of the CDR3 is TGTGCCAGTAGAGAAAGCGGGAGGGAGGCCTACAATGAGCAGTTCTTC. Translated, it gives CASRESGREAYNEQFF.

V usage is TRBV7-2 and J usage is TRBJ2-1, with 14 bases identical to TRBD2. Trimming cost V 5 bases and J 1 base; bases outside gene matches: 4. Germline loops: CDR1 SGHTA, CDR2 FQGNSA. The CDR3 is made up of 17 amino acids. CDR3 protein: CASSTGLAGVSYNEQFF. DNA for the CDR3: TGTGCCAGCAGCACGGGACTAGCGGGAGTATCCTACAATGAGCAGTTCTTC. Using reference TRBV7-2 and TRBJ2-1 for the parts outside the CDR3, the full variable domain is GAGVSQSPSNKVTEKGKDVELRCDPISGHTALYWYRQSLGQGLEFLIYFQGNSAPDKSGLPSDRFSAERTGGSVSTLTIQRTQQEDSAVYLCASSTGLAGVSYNEQFFGPGTRLTVL.

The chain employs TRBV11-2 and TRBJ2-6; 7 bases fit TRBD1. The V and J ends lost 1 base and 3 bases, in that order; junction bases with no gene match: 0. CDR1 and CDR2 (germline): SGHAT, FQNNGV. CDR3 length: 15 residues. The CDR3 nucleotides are TGTGCCAGCAGCTTAGGACAGGGTGGGGCCAACGTCCTGACTTTC. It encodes CASSLGQGGANVLTF. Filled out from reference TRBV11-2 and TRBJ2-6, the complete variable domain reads EAGVAQSPRYKIIEKRQSVAFWCNPISGHATLYWYQQILGQGPKLLIQFQNNGVVDDSQLPKDRFSAERLKGVDSTLKIQPAKLEDSAVYLCASSLGQGGANVLTFGAGSRLTVL.

CDR3 bases: TGTGCCAGCAGCTTAGCGCTTACAGGCCAGAGCAATCAGCCCCAGCATTTT. Translated, it gives CASSLALTGQSNQPQHF. The V gene is TRBV7-9, the J gene TRBJ1-5, with D tentatively TRBD1 (5 bases). The CDR3 consists of 17 residues. Between the trimmed V and J ends, which lost 0 bases and 1 base, there was a span of 13 bases. The germline V gene has CDR1 SEHNR and CDR2 FQNEAQ (reference sequence).

The CDR3 DNA sequence: TGTGCCAGCAGTTCCTCACTAGCGGGAGCGCGGGAGACCCAGTACTTC. It specifies CASSSSLAGARETQYF. V usage is TRBV27 and J usage is TRBJ2-5, with 11 bases fitting TRBD2. The CDR3 consists of 16 residues. Germline V gene sequence: CDR1 MNHEY, CDR2 SMNVEV (reference sequence). V lost 4 bases, J lost 5 bases, and 9 bases stayed unmatched.

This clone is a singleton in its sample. This CDR3 is CASMLRGLSLTDTQYF. CDR3 bases: TGTGCCAGCATGTTAAGGGGGCTCTCCCTCACAGATACGCAGTATTTT. The rearrangement joins TRBV11-2 to TRBJ2-3; TRBD1 matches 7 bases. V lost 7 bases, J lost 2 bases, and 12 bases stayed unmatched. The germline V gene encodes CDR1 SGHAT and CDR2 FQNNGV. The length of the CDR3 is 16 residues.

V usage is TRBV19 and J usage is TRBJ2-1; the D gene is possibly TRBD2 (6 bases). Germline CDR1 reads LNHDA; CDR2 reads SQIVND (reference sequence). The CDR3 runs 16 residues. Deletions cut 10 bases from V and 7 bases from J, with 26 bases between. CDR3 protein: CATSVRVAAGVNEQFF. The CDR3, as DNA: TGTGCCACCTCAGTAAGAGTGGCAGCGGGTGTAAATGAGCAGTTCTTC.

CDR3 sequence: CSVRDSNTEAFF. The CDR3 DNA reads as TGCAGCGTCCGCGACTCGAACACTGAAGCTTTCTTT. The chain combines TRBV29-1 with TRBJ1-1; D is unresolved. CDR3 size: 12 residues. The germline V gene has CDR1 SQVTM and CDR2 ANQGSEA. V lost 6 bases and J 1 base, leaving 9 bases between the germline ends.

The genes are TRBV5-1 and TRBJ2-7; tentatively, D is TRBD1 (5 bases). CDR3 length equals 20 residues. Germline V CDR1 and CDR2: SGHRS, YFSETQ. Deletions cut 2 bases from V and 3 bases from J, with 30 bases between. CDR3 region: CASSFRPRQGYSKGFYEQYF. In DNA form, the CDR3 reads TGCGCCAGCAGCTTCCGCCCACGTCAGGGTTATAGTAAGGGATTCTACGAGCAGTACTTC.

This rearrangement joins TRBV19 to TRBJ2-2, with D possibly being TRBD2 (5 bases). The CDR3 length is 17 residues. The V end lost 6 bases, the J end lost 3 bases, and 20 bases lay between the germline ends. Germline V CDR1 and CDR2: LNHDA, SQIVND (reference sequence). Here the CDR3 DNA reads TGTGCCAGTAGCGCCTCTCGGGGTCTTCAGGACACCGGGGAGCTGTTTTTT. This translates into CASSASRGLQDTGELFF.

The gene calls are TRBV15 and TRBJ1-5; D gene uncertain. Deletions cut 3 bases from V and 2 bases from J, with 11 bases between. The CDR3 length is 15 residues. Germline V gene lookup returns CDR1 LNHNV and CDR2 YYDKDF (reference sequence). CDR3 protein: CATSSGVGGNQPQHF. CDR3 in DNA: TGTGCCACCAGCAGTGGGGTGGGAGGCAATCAGCCCCAGCATTTT.